This TCR beta chain was profiled in a study of blood T cell repertoires in COVID-19. In the study overall: Samples came from the United States, Italy and Spain, spanning acute and convalescent COVID-19.

The study recruited people aged 18 to 89 years across approximately 23 US areas. Researchers sorted participants into cohorts using their self-reported clinical history. Symptom resolution, clearance, or two negative PCRs marked donors in Cohort 3 as recovered. Sequencing was performed with immunoSEQ multiplex PCR; in TCRdb, only in-frame clones are kept and a portion is missing. The table has about 320,000 clones, 80% to 90% seen once. Trimming removed 2 bases from V and 8 bases from J, with 15 bases in between. Germline V CDR1 and CDR2: SQVTM, ANQGSEA. There are 13 residues in the CDR3. The chain uses TRBV29-1 and TRBJ1-2; D not certain. The source of this sequence is a woman aged 18-29 years who had recovered from COVID-19. Input material: PBMCs or T cells enriched from blood (not recorded which). The CDR3 sequence is CSVEKRAGLGYTF. CDR3 coding DNA: TGCAGCGTTGAAAAGCGGGCAGGTCTCGGCTACACCTTC. Based on the CDR3 plus reference TRBV29-1 and TRBJ1-2, the full variable domain is SAVISQKPSRDICQRGTSLTIQCQVDSQVTMMFWYRQQPGQSLTLIATANQGSEATYESGFVIDKFPISRPNLTFSTLTVSNMSPEDSSIYLCSVEKRAGLGYTFGSGTRLTVV.